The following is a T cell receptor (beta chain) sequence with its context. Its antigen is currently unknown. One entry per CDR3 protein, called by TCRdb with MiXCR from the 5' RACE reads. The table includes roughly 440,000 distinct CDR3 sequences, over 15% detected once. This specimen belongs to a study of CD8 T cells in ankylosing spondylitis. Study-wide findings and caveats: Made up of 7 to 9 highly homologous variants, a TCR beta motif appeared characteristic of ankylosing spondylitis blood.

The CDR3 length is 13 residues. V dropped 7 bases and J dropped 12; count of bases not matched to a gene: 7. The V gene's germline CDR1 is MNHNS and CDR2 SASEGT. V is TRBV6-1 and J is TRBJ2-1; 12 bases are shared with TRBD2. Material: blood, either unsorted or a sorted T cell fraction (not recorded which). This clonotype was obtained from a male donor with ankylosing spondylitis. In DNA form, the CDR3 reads TGTGCCAGCAATCCTAGCGGGGGGGCAGTGCAGTTCTTC. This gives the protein CASNPSGGAVQFF.